A selection of T cell receptor beta chains follows, all from one sample in a study of cytomegalovirus exposure and HLA in healthy donors. The protocol was immunoSEQ multiplex PCR, while the TCRdb copy is restricted to in-frame clones and leaves out a portion. In the table there are approximately 30,000 clones, less than 75% of which are singletons. Specimen: PBMCs. The receptors were gathered from a man aged 35 to 55 in good health and CMV-seropositive. Each CDR3 is given without its conserved first and last residue. The order of the fields is D gene, V gene, clone size, CDR3 protein. A D gene is named only where the DNA matches it firmly. Not every row has a clone size; where given, it reads once, few, many or a size class.

d_call: TRBD2
v_call: TRBV30
clone_size: NA
cdr3_aa: AWATSGVGGELF

d_call: NA
v_call: TRBV29-1
clone_size: few
cdr3_aa: SVVRLQGNTEAF

d_call: TRBD2
v_call: TRBV5-1
clone_size: NA
cdr3_aa: ASSLSRGAREQF

d_call: NA
v_call: TRBV7-2
clone_size: NA
cdr3_aa: ASSFQPGASYEQY

d_call: TRBD2
v_call: TRBV6-1
clone_size: NA
cdr3_aa: ASSLAGGRGETQY

d_call: NA
v_call: TRBV28
clone_size: NA
cdr3_aa: ASSSLLQSAGNTIY

d_call: NA
v_call: TRBV19
clone_size: NA
cdr3_aa: ASSWTNSYEQY

d_call: NA
v_call: TRBV5-5
clone_size: NA
cdr3_aa: ASSLAGNYGYT

d_call: NA
v_call: TRBV7-6
clone_size: NA
cdr3_aa: ASSPPWGVGDTGELF

d_call: NA
v_call: TRBV28
clone_size: NA
cdr3_aa: ASSPLQGFSNQPQH

d_call: NA
v_call: TRBV19
clone_size: NA
cdr3_aa: ASSIVPGYEQY

d_call: TRBD1
v_call: TRBV5-1
clone_size: NA
cdr3_aa: ASSSGQALFQETQY

d_call: NA
v_call: TRBV11-2
clone_size: NA
cdr3_aa: ASSRGINEKLF

d_call: NA
v_call: TRBV5-8
clone_size: NA
cdr3_aa: ASNLGFNQPQH

d_call: NA
v_call: TRBV19
clone_size: NA
cdr3_aa: ASNLGGGYT

d_call: NA
v_call: TRBV5-6
clone_size: NA
cdr3_aa: ASSLGQVSYEQY